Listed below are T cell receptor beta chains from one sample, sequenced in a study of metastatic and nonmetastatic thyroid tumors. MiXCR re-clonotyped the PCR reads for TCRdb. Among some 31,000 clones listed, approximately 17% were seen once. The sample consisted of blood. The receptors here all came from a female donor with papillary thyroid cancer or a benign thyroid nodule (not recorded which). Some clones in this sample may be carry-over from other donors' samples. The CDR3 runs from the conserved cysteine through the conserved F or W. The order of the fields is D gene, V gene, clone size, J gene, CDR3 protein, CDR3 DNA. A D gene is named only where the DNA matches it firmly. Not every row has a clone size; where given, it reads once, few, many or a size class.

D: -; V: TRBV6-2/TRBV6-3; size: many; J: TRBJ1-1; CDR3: CASSYTRLDFTGAFF; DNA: TGTGCCAGCAGTTACACCCGTCTAGATTTTACTGGAGCTTTCTTT
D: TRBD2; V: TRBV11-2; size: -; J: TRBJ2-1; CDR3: CASSLEGTSGNSYNEQFF; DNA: TGTGCCAGCAGCCTCGAGGGTACTAGCGGGAATAGCTACAATGAGCAGTTCTTC
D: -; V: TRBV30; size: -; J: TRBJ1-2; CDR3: CAWRQGRLNYGYTF; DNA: TGTGCCTGGAGACAAGGGAGGTTAAACTATGGCTACACCTTC
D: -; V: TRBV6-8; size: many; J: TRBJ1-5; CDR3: CATYFRVSNQPQHF; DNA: TGTGCCACCTATTTCCGGGTTTCCAATCAGCCCCAGCATTTT
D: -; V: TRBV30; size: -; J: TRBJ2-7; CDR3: CALKRTALTYEQYF; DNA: TGTGCCTTGAAAAGGACAGCCTTAACCTACGAGCAGTACTTC
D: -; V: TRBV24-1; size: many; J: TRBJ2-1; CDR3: CATSDRQRGYNEQFF; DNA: TGTGCCACCAGTGACCGTCAGCGTGGCTACAATGAGCAGTTCTTC
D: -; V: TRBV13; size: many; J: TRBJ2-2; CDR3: CASSLVGGITGELFF; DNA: TGTGCCAGCAGCTTAGTCGGGGGCATCACCGGGGAGCTGTTTTTT
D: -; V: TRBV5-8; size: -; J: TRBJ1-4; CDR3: CASRLGREKLFF; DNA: TGTGCCAGCAGACTCGGGCGGGAAAAACTGTTTTTT
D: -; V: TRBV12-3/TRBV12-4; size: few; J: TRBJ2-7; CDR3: CASSLPRVRAYEQYF; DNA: TGTGCCAGCAGCTTACCCAGGGTGAGGGCCTACGAGCAGTACTTC
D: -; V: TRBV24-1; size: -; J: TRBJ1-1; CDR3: CATSLGNTEAFF; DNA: TGTGCCACCAGTTTAGGGAACACTGAAGCTTTCTTT
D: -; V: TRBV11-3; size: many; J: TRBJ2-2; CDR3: CASSLLGIGQATGELFF; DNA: TGTGCCAGCAGCTTATTAGGGATAGGGCAGGCCACCGGGGAGCTGTTTTTT
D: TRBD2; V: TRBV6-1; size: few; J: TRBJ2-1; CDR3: CASSVRASGRNEQFF; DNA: TGTGCCAGCAGTGTGCGTGCTAGCGGGCGGAATGAGCAGTTCTTC
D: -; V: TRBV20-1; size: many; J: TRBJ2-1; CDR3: CSASPEPLNNEQFF; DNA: TGCAGTGCTAGTCCTGAGCCCCTTAACAATGAGCAGTTCTTC
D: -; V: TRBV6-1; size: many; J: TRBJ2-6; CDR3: CASRSSGSNGANVLTF; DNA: TGTGCCAGCAGGTCTTCCGGGAGTAATGGGGCCAACGTCCTGACTTTC
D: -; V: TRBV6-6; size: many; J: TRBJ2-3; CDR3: CASSYPGTLVSTDTQYF; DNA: TGTGCCAGCAGTTATCCCGGGACTTTGGTTAGCACAGATACGCAGTATTTT